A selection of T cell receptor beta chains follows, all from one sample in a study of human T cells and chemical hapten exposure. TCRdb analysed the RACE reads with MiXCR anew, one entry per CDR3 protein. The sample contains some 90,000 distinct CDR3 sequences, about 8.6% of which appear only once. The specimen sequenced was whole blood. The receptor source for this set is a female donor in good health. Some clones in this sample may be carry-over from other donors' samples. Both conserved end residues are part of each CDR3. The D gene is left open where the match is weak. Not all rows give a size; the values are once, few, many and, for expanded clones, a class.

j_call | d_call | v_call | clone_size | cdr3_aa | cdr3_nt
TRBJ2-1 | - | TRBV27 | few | CASSSGPYNEQFF | TGTGCCAGCAGTTCCGGGCCCTACAATGAGCAGTTCTTC
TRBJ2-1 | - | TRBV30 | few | CAWSGRGGDEQFF | TGTGCCTGGAGTGGGAGAGGGGGGGATGAGCAGTTCTTC
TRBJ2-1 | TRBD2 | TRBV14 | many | CASSQGTSAFDEQFF | TGTGCCAGCAGCCAAGGGACTAGCGCTTTCGATGAGCAGTTCTTC
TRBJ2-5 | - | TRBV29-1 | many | CSVRLGESETQYF | TGCAGCGTTCGCTTAGGGGAATCGGAGACCCAGTACTTC
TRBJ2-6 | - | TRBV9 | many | CASSVGSAGANVLTF | TGTGCCAGCAGCGTAGGGTCTGCTGGGGCCAACGTCCTGACTTTC
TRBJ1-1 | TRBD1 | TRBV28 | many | CASSVQRTGVNTEAFF | TGTGCCAGCAGTGTCCAAAGGACAGGGGTTAACACTGAAGCTTTCTTT
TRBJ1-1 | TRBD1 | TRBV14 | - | CASSSWLGTDMNTEAFF | TGTGCCAGCAGCTCATGGCTAGGGACAGATATGAACACTGAAGCTTTCTTT
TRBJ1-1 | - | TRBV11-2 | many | CASSLSIYLNTEAFF | TGTGCCAGCAGCTTATCCATTTACTTGAACACTGAAGCTTTCTTT
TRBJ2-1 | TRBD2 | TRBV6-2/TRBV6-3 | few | CASSKLAGGPNEQFF | TGTGCCAGCAGTAAACTAGCGGGAGGGCCCAATGAGCAGTTCTTC
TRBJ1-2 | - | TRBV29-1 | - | CSVDSGEVRGYTF | TGCAGCGTTGACTCCGGGGAGGTCAGGGGCTACACCTTC
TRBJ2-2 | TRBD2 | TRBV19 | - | CASSFRLAGVEGTGELFF | TGTGCCAGTAGTTTTCGACTAGCGGGAGTTGAGGGAACCGGGGAGCTGTTTTTT
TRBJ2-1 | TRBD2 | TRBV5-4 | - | CASSLTSGRAGNEQFF | TGTGCCAGCAGCTTGACTAGCGGGCGAGCGGGAAATGAGCAGTTCTTC
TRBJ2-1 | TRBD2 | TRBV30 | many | CAWRSGGSSYNEQFF | TGTGCCTGGAGGTCCGGGGGGAGCTCCTACAATGAGCAGTTCTTC
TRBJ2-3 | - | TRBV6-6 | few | CASRQDTTDTQYF | TGTGCCAGCAGACAAGACACCACAGATACGCAGTATTTT
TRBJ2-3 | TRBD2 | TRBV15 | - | CATSQTSGRATDTQYF | TGTGCCACCAGCCAAACGAGCGGGAGGGCCACAGATACGCAGTATTTT
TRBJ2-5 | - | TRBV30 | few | CASRYDRKTQYF | TGTGCCTCGCGATACGATCGGAAGACCCAGTACTTC
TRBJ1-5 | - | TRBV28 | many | CASSLWGREGNQPQHF | TGTGCCAGCAGTTTATGGGGTAGGGAAGGCAATCAGCCCCAGCATTTT
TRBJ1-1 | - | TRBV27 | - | CASYSRGKGIGEAFF | TGTGCCAGCTACTCGAGAGGGAAGGGGATTGGTGAAGCTTTCTTT
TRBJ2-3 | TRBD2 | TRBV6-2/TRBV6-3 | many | CASSPRRDYEDTQYF | TGTGCCAGCAGCCCTCGCAGGGACTATGAAGATACGCAGTATTTT
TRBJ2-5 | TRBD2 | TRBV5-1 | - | CASGLAGGRQETQYF | TGCGCCAGCGGACTAGCGGGAGGGCGGCAAGAGACCCAGTACTTC
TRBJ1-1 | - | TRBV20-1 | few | CSARVGRNTEAFF | TGCAGTGCTAGAGTAGGCAGGAACACTGAAGCTTTCTTT
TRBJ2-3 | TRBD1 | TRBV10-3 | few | CAISGTGRTDTQYF | TGTGCCATCAGCGGGACAGGGCGCACAGATACGCAGTATTTT
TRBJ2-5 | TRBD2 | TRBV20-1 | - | CSARGLATQETQYF | TGCAGTGCTAGAGGACTAGCGACACAAGAGACCCAGTACTTC
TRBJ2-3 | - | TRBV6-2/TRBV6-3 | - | CASSYGTLTSDTQYF | TGTGCCAGCAGTTACGGGACACTAACGTCAGATACGCAGTATTTT
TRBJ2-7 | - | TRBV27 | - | CTSNVRGEQYF | TGTACCAGTAACGTCCGTGGCGAGCAGTACTTC
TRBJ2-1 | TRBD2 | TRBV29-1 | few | CSVEGVSSGTTTRNEQFF | TGCAGCGTTGAAGGGGTATCTAGCGGGACGACTACGCGGAATGAGCAGTTCTTC
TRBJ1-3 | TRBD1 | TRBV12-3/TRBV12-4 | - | CATGTGAGNTIYF | TGTGCCACAGGGACAGGAGCTGGAAACACCATATATTTT
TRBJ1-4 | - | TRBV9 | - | CASSVGSMSEKLFF | TGTGCCAGCAGCGTCGGGTCGATGAGTGAAAAACTGTTTTTT
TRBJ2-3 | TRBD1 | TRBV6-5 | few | CASRRTGRGTDTQYF | TGTGCCAGCCGAAGGACAGGGAGAGGAACAGATACGCAGTATTTT
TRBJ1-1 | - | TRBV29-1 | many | CSVEGVNTEAFF | TGCAGCGTTGAAGGAGTGAACACTGAAGCTTTCTTT
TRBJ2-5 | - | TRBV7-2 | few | CASGRPGLQQETQYF | TGTGCCAGCGGTCGGCCGGGACTCCAACAAGAGACCCAGTACTTC
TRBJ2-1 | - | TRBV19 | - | CASSIQGEQFF | TGTGCCAGTAGTATTCAGGGTGAGCAGTTCTTC
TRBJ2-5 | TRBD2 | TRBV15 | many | CATKPVGLADLQETQYF | TGTGCCACCAAACCCGTCGGGCTAGCGGACCTCCAAGAGACCCAGTACTTC
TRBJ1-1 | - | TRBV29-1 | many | CSVERTGEAFF | TGCAGCGTTGAAAGGACCGGGGAAGCTTTCTTT
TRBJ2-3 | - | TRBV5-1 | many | CASSSRGEGTDTQYF | TGCGCCAGCAGCTCCCGCGGCGAGGGCACAGATACGCAGTATTTT
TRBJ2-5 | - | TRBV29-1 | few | CSVDDLAPETQYF | TGCAGCGTTGACGATCTAGCCCCAGAGACCCAGTACTTC
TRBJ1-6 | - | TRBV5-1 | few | CASSLGDSEGILHF | TGCGCCAGCAGCTTGGGGGACTCGGAAGGTATCCTCCACTTT
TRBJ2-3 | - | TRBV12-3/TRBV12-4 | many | CASSSPSRGTDTQYF | TGTGCCAGCAGTTCCCCTAGCCGGGGCACAGATACGCAGTATTTT
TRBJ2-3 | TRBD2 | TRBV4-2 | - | CASSPSSGSHISASTDTQYF | TGTGCCAGCAGCCCTTCTAGCGGGAGCCATATAAGTGCTAGCACAGATACGCAGTATTTT